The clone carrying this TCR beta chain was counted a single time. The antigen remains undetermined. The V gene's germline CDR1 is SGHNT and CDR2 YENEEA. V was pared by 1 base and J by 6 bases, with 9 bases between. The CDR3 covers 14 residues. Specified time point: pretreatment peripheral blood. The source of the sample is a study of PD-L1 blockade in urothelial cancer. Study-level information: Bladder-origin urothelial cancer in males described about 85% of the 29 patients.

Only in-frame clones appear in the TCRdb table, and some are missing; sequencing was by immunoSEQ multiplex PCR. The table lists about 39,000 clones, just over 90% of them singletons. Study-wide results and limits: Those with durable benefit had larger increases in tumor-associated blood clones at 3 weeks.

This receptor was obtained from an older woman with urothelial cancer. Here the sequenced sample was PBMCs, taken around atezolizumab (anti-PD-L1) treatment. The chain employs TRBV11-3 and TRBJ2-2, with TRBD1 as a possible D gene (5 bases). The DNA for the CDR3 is TGTGCCAGCAGCTTAGTTCAGGGCTCCGGGGAGCTGTTTTTT. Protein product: CASSLVQGSGELFF.